The sequence of this TCR beta chain was determined in a study of T cells in Graves' hyperthyroidism and ophthalmopathy. General observations from the study: Ophthalmopathy onset followed model prediction by a median roughly 6 months. A model of 13 V-J features distinguished ophthalmopathy from stable hyperthyroidism.

The investigators amplified TCR beta CDR3 regions from RNA transcripts. A first-round RT-PCR of the TCR CDR3 used the HTBI primer set. One entry per CDR3 protein results from TCRdb running MiXCR on the multiplex PCR reads. The table records around 350,000 distinct CDR3 sequences, about a sixth of them present only once. This clonotype has a handful of counts. Its antigen is still unknown. Trimming stripped 0 bases from V and 1 base from J, with 9 bases between. The CDR3 contains 14 residues. Germline V lookup: CDR1 DFQATT, CDR2 SNEGSKA (reference sequence). This clonotype originated in a woman between 25 and 40 years old with Graves' hyperthyroidism that later progressed to Graves' ophthalmopathy. The sequencing input was blood. The chain uses TRBV20-1 and TRBJ1-1; D gene ambiguous. CDR3 DNA: TGCAGTGCTAGAGAATGGGCTCAGAACACTGAAGCTTTCTTT. Encoded protein: CSAREWAQNTEAFF.